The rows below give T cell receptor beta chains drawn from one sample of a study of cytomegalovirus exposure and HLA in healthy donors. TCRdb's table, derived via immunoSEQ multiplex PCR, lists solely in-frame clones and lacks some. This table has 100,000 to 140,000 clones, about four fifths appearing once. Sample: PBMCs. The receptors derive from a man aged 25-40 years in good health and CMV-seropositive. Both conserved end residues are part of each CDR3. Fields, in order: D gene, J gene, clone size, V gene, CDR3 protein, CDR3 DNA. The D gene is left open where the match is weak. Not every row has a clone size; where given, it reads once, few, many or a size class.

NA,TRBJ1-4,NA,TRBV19,CASSRGGTTNEKLFF,TGTGCCAGTAGTCGCGGGGGGACAACTAATGAAAAACTGTTTTTT
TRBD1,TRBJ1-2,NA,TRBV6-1,CASSEQGQGYTF,TGTGCCAGCAGTGAACAGGGACAGGGCTACACCTTC
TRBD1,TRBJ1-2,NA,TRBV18,CASSPQQGNYGYTF,TGTGCCAGCTCACCACAACAGGGGAACTATGGCTACACCTTC
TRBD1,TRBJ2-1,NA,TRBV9,CASRGQGPNGQFF,TGTGCCAGCAGGGGACAGGGTCCCAATGGGCAGTTCTTC
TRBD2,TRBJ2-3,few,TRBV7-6,CASSTLAWERGDTDTQYF,TGTGCCAGCAGCACCCTGGCGTGGGAGCGGGGGGACACAGATACGCAGTATTTT
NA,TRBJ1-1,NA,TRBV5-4,CASSYSRMNTEAFF,TGTGCCAGCAGCTACAGCCGGATGAACACTGAAGCTTTCTTT
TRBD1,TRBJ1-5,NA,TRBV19,CASSPRDRSPQPQHF,TGTGCCAGTAGTCCCCGGGACAGGTCGCCTCAGCCCCAGCATTTT
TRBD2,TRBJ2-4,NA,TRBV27,CASRETSGGRLAKNIQYF,TGTGCCAGCAGGGAGACTAGCGGGGGACGTCTAGCCAAAAACATTCAGTACTTC
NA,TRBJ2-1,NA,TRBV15,CATSDVLTLHSYNEQFF,TGTGCCACCAGCGACGTTTTGACTCTACATTCCTACAATGAGCAGTTCTTC
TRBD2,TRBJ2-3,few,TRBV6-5,CASSLLAGATDTQYF,TGTGCCAGCAGTCTCCTAGCGGGGGCCACAGATACGCAGTATTTT
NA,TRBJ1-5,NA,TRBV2,CASSAREGNQPQHF,TGTGCCAGCAGTGCCAGGGAAGGCAATCAGCCCCAGCATTTT
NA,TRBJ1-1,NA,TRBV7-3,CASSLGRGANTEAFF,TGTGCCAGCAGCCTGGGACGGGGGGCCAACACTGAAGCTTTCTTT
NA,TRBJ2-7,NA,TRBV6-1,CASSEYGGPPYEQYF,TGTGCCAGCAGTGAATACGGGGGGCCCCCCTACGAGCAGTACTTC
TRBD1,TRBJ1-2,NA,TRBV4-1,CASSGPGQGVYGYTF,TGCGCCAGCAGCGGTCCGGGACAGGGAGTTTATGGCTACACCTTC
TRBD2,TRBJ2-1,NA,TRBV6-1,CASSATSAGSNEQFF,TGTGCCAGCAGTGCGACTAGCGCGGGATCCAATGAGCAGTTCTTC
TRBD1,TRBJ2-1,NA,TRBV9,CASSMGTVGYEQFF,TGTGCCAGCAGCATGGGGACAGTTGGTTATGAGCAGTTCTTC
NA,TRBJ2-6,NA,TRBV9,CASSPQPGTRDYSGANVLTF,TGTGCCAGCAGCCCTCAACCCGGGACAAGAGATTACTCTGGGGCCAACGTCCTGACTTTC
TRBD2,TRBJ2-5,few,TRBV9,CASSVSGGGKETQYF,TGTGCCAGCAGCGTTAGCGGGGGGGGGAAAGAGACCCAGTACTTC
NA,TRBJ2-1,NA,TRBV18,CASSPGQNNEQFF,TGTGCCAGCTCACCAGGACAGAACAATGAGCAGTTCTTC
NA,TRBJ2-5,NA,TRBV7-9,CASSLAGLETQYF,TGTGCCAGCAGCTTAGCGGGACTAGAGACCCAGTACTTC
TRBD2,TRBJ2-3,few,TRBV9,CASSVGRAGGFRGTDTQYF,TGTGCCAGCAGCGTAGGGAGGGCGGGGGGGTTTCGGGGCACAGATACGCAGTATTTT
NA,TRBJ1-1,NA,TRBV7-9,CASSLLRRVDQAEAFF,TGTGCCAGCAGCTTATTGAGACGAGTAGATCAGGCTGAAGCTTTCTTT
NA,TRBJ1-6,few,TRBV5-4,CASSAGHGTPLHF,TGTGCCAGCAGCGCCGGACACGGTACGCCCCTCCACTTT
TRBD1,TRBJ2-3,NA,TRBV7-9,CSSSTRTGGKTDTQYF,TGTTCCAGCAGCACTCGGACAGGGGGCAAAACTGATACGCAGTATTTT
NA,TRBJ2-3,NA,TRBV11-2,CASSPQAGDTQYF,TGTGCCAGCAGCCCTCAGGCCGGCGATACGCAGTATTTT
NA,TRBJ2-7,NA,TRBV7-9,CASSFKDRYYEQYF,TGTGCCAGCAGCTTTAAAGACAGATACTACGAGCAGTACTTC
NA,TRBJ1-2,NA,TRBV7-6,CASSPYTEGGRHGYTF,TGTGCCAGCAGCCCGTATACCGAAGGAGGTAGGCATGGCTACACCTTC
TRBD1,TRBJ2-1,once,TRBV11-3,CASSLEHGQGVNEQFF,TGTGCCAGCAGCTTAGAACATGGACAGGGGGTCAATGAGCAGTTCTTC